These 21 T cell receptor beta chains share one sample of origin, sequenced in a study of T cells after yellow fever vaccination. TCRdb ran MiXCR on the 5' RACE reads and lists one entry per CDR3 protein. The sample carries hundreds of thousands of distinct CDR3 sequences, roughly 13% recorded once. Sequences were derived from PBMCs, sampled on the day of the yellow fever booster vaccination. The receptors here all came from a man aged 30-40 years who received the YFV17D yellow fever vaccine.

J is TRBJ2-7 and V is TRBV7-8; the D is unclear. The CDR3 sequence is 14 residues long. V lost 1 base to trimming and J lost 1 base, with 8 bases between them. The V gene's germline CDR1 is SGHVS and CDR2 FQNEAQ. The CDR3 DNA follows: TGTGCCAGCAGCTTAGTACACTCATCCTACGAGCAGTACTTC. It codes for CASSLVHSSYEQYF.

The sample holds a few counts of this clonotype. The CDR3 here is CATTPRTGVIDNQPQHF. CDR3 bases: TGTGCCACCACTCCCAGGACAGGGGTAATTGACAATCAGCCCCAGCATTTT. The V and J genes are TRBV24-1 and TRBJ1-5; TRBD1 aligns across 9 bases. The CDR3 extends over 17 amino acids. Germline trimming cut 8 bases from V and 3 bases from J; bases unmatched to any gene: 13. Germline V gene lookup returns CDR1 KGHDR and CDR2 SFDVKD.

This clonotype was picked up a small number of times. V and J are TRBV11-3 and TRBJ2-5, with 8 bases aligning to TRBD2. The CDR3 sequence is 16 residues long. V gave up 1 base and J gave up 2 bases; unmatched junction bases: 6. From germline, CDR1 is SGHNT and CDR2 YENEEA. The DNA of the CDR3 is TGTGCCAGCAGCTTAGCTACTAGCGGACCACAAGAGACCCAGTACTTC. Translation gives CASSLATSGPQETQYF.

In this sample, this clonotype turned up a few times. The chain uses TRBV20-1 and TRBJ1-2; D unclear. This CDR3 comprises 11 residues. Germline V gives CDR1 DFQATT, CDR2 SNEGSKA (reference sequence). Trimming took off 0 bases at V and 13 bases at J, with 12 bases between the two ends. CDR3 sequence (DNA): TGCAGTGCTAGAGATGAGGAGCCCTCCACCTTC. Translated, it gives CSARDEEPSTF.

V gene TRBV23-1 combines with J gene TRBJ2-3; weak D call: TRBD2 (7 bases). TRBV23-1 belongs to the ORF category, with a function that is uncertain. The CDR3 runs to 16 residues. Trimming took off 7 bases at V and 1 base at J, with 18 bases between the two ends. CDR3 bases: TGCGCCAGCAAGGGGGGGCGGAGGACTGGCACAGATACGCAGTATTTT. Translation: CASKGGRRTGTDTQYF.

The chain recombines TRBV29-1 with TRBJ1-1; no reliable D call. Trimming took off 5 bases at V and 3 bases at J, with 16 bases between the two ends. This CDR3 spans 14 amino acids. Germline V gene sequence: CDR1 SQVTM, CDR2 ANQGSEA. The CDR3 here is CSVQGSFGDTEAFF. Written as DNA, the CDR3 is TGCAGCGTTCAAGGATCTTTTGGAGACACTGAAGCTTTCTTT.

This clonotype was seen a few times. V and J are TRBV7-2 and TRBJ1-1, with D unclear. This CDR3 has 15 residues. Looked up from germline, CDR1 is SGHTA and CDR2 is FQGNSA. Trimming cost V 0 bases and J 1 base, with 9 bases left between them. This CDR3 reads CASSLALGPNTEAFF. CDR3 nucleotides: TGTGCCAGCAGCTTAGCGCTGGGCCCGAACACTGAAGCTTTCTTT.

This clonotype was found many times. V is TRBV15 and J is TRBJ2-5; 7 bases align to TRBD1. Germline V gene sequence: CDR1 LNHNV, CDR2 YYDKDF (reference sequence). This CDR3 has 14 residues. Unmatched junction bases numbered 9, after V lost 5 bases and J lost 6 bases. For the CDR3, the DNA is TGTGCCACCAGCTCGTACAGGGGAGAACAGACCCAGTACTTC. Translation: CATSSYRGEQTQYF.

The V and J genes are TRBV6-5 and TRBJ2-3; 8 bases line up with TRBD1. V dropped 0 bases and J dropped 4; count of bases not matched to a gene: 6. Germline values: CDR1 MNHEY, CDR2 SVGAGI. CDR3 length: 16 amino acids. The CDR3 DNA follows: TGTGCCAGCAGTTACTCAGGCAGGGGGCGTCCAGATACGCAGTATTTT. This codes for CASSYSGRGRPDTQYF.

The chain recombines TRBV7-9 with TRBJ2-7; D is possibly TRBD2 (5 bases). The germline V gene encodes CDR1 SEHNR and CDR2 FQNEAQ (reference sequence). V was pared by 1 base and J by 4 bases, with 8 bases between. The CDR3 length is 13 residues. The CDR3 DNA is TGTGCCAGCAGCTTAGACGGGAAATACGAGCAGTACTTC. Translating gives CASSLDGKYEQYF.

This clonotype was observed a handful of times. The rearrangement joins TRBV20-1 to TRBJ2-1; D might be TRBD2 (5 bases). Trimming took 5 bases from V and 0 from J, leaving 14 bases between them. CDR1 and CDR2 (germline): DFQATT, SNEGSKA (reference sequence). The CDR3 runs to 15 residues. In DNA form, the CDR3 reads TGCAGTGCTCCACCTCTGGGGAGCTCCTACAATGAGCAGTTCTTC. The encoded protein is CSAPPLGSSYNEQFF.

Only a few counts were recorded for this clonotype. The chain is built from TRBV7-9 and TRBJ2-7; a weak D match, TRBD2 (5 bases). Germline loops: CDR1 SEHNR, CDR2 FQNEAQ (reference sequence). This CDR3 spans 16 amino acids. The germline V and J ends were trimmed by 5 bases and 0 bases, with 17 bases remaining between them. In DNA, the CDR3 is TGTGCCAGCAGCACCCCTCCGGGTGGGAGCTCCTACGAGCAGTACTTC. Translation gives CASSTPPGGSSYEQYF.

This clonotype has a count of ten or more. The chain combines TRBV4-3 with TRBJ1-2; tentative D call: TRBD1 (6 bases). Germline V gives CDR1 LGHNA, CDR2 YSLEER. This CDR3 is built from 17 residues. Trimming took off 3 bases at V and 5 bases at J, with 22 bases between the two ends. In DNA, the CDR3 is TGCGCCAGCAGCCAGGCCCTTTCTTCAGGGGCTAGTTATGGCTACACCTTC. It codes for CASSQALSSGASYGYTF.

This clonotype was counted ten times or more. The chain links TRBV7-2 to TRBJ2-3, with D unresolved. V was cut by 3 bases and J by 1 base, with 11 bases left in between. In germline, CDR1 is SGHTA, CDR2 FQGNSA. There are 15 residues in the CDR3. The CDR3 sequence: CASSFGRVGTDTQYF. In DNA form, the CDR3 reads TGTGCCAGCAGCTTCGGCCGGGTGGGCACAGATACGCAGTATTTT.

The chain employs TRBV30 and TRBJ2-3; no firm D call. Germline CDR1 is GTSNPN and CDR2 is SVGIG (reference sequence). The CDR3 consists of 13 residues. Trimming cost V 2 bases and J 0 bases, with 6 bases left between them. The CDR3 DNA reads TGTGCCTGGAGTTGGGCTAGCACAGATACGCAGTATTTT. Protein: CAWSWASTDTQYF.

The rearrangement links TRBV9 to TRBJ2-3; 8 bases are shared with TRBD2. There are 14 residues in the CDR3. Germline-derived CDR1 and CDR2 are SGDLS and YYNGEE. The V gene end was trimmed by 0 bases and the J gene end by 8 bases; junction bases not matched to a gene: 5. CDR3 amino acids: CASSVDDGRGTQYF. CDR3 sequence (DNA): TGTGCCAGCAGCGTAGATGACGGGAGGGGTACGCAGTATTTT. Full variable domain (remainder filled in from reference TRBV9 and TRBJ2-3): DSGVTQTPKHLITATGQRVTLRCSPRSGDLSVYWYQQSLDQGLQFLIQYYNGEERAKGNILERFSAQQFPDLHSELNLSSLELGDSALYFCASSVDDGRGTQYFGPGTRLTVL.

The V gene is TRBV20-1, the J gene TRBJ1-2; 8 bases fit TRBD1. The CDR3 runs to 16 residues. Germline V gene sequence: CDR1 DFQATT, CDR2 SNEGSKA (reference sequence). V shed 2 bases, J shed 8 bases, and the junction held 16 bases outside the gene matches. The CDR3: CSARRLGQGSPGGYTF. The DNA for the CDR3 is TGCAGTGCTAGACGGCTAGGACAGGGCTCGCCGGGCGGCTACACCTTC.

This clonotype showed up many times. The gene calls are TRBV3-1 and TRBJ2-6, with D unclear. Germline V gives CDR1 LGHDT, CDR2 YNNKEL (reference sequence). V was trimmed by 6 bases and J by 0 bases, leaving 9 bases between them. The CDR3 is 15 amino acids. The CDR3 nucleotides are TGTGCCAGCAGAACACAGCGCTCTGGGGCCAACGTCCTGACTTTC. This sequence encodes CASRTQRSGANVLTF.

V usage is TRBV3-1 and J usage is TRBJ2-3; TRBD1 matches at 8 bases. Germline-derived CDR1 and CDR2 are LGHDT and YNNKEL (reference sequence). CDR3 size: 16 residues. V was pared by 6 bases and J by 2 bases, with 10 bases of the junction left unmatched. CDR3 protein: CASSPTGGLNTDTQYF. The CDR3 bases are TGTGCCAGCAGTCCCACAGGGGGACTGAACACAGATACGCAGTATTTT.

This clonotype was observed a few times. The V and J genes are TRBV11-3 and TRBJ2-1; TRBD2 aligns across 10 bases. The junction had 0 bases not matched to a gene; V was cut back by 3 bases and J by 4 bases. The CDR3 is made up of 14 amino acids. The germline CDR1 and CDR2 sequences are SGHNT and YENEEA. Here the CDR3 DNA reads TGTGCCAGCAGCTTTAGCGGGAGGTACAATGAGCAGTTCTTC. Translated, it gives CASSFSGRYNEQFF.

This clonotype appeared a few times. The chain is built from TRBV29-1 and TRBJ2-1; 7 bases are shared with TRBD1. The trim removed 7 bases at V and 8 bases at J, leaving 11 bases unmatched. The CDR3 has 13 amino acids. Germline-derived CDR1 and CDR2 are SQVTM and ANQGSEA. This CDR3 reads CSAPTGDRDEQFF. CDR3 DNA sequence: TGCAGCGCACCCACAGGGGACCGGGATGAGCAGTTCTTC.